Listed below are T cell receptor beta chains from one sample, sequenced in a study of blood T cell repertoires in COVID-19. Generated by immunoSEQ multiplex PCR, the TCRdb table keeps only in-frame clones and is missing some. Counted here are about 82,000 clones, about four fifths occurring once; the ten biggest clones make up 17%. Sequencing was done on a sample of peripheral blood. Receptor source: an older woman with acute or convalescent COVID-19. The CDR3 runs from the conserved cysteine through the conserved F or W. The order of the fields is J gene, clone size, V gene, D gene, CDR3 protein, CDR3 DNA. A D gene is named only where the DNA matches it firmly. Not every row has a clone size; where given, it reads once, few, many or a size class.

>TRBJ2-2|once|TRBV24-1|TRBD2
CATGTSGPTNTGELFF
TGTGCCACGGGGACTAGTGGGCCAACGAACACCGGGGAGCTGTTTTTT
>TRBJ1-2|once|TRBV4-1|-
CASSSQVSGVGYTF
TGCGCCAGCAGTTCCCAGGTATCGGGGGTGGGCTACACCTTC
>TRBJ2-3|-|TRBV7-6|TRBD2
CASSLDVRAGGTDTQYF
TGTGCCAGCAGCTTAGACGTCAGGGCGGGAGGGACAGATACGCAGTATTTT
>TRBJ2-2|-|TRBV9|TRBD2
CASSGLAGVTGELFF
TGTGCCAGCAGCGGACTAGCGGGAGTCACCGGGGAGCTGTTTTTT
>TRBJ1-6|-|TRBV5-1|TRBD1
CASSGGTATNSPLHF
TGCGCCAGCAGCGGCGGGACAGCTACTAATTCACCCCTCCACTTT
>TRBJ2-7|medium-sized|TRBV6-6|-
CASSYSVEGLTYEQYF
TGTGCCAGCAGTTACTCTGTTGAGGGCCTGACCTACGAGCAGTACTTC
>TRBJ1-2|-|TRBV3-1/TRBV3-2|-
CASSQDAPRGVVIWHYGYTF
TGTGCCAGCAGCCAAGACGCACCGCGGGGGGTGGTGATTTGGCACTATGGCTACACCTTC
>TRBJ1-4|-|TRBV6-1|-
CASSEAGGWDEKLFF
TGTGCCAGCAGTGAAGCGGGGGGGTGGGATGAAAAACTGTTTTTT
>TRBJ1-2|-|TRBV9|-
CASSMNREYGYTF
TGTGCCAGCAGCATGAACAGGGAGTATGGCTACACCTTC
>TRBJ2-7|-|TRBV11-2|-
CASTAGQGNEQYF
TGTGCCAGCACCGCGGGGCAGGGTAACGAGCAGTACTTC